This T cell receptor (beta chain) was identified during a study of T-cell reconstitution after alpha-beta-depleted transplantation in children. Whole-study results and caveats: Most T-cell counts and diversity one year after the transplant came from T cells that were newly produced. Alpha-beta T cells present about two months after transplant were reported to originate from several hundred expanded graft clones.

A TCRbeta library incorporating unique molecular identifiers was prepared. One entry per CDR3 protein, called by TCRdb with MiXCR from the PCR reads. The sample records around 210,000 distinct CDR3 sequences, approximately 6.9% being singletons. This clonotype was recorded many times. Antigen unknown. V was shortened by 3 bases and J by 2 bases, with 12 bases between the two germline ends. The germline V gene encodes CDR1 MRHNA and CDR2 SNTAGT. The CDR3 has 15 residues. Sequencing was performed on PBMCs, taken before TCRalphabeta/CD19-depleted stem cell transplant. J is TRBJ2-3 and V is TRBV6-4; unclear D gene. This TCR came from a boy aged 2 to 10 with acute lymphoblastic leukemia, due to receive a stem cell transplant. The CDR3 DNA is TGTGCCAGCAGTGAAGGGCCTAGGGCCACAGATACGCAGTATTTT. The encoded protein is CASSEGPRATDTQYF.